Given below is one TCR beta chain in context. Its specificity is not known. This sample stems from a study of cytomegalovirus exposure and HLA in healthy donors. Study-level background: As an earlier analysis found, roughly 180 million T cells yielded about 120 million unique TCR beta sequences. Study results and caveats: Earlier analysis found most TCR beta V segments productive about 87% or about 30% of the time.

CDR3 length equals 13 residues. The V gene end was trimmed by 7 bases and the J gene end by 8 bases; junction bases not matched to a gene: 11. Germline assignment: CDR1 GTSNPN and CDR2 SVGIG (reference sequence). The PCR ran on 60 Vbeta and 13 Jbeta primers. Profiled with immunoSEQ multiplex PCR; TCRdb holds only in-frame clones, not every one. The sample contains 200,000 to 250,000 clones, 80% to 90% of which appear only once. The receptor was isolated from a woman under 30 in good health and CMV-seronegative. Sequences were obtained from PBMCs. This sequence joins TRBV30 and TRBJ1-2, with 9 positions matching TRBD1. For the CDR3, the DNA is TGTGCCTACCTTACAGGGGGCGCTGAGGGCTACACCTTC. It specifies CAYLTGGAEGYTF. Supplemented by reference TRBV30 and TRBJ1-2, the full variable domain reads SQTIHQWPATLVQPVGSPLSLECTVEGTSNPNLYWYRQAAGRGLQLLFYSVGIGQISSEVPQNLSASRPQDRQFILSSKKLLLSDSGFYLCAYLTGGAEGYTFGSGTRLTVV.